Listed below are T cell receptor beta chains from one sample, sequenced in a study of metastatic and nonmetastatic thyroid tumors. TCRdb reprocessed the PCR reads via MiXCR. Among around 30,000 clones listed, 11% were seen once. Sequences were obtained from blood. Source of these receptors: a female donor with papillary thyroid cancer or a benign thyroid nodule (not recorded which). Some clones in this sample may be carry-over from other donors' samples. Each CDR3 is given with its conserved first and last residue. A D gene is named only where the DNA matches it firmly. Some rows have no size entry. The others give once, few or many, or a class for an expanded clone.

d_gene: TRBD2; abundance: few; j_gene: TRBJ2-7; v_gene: TRBV28; CDR3aa: CASSRLAGGQREQYF; CDR3nt: TGTGCCAGCAGCCGACTAGCGGGAGGGCAAAGAGAGCAGTACTTC
d_gene: TRBD2; abundance: many; j_gene: TRBJ2-7; v_gene: TRBV14; CDR3aa: CASSQAGTSASSYEQYF; CDR3nt: TGTGCCAGCAGCCAAGCGGGGACTAGCGCAAGCTCCTACGAGCAGTACTTC
d_gene: NA; abundance: many; j_gene: TRBJ2-1; v_gene: TRBV7-9; CDR3aa: CASSPGTLDYNEQFF; CDR3nt: TGTGCCAGCAGCCCCGGGACATTGGACTACAATGAGCAGTTCTTC
d_gene: TRBD2; abundance: NA; j_gene: TRBJ2-1; v_gene: TRBV19; CDR3aa: CASSIFSGGGSYNEQFF; CDR3nt: TGTGCCAGTAGTATTTTCAGTGGGGGAGGGTCCTACAATGAGCAGTTCTTC
d_gene: NA; abundance: many; j_gene: TRBJ1-1; v_gene: TRBV5-5; CDR3aa: CASSLQAGAEAFF; CDR3nt: TGTGCCAGCAGCTTGCAGGCGGGGGCTGAAGCTTTCTTT
d_gene: NA; abundance: NA; j_gene: TRBJ1-1; v_gene: TRBV7-9; CDR3aa: CASSGSVNTEAFF; CDR3nt: TGTGCCAGCTCGGGGTCGGTGAACACTGAAGCTTTCTTT
d_gene: NA; abundance: many; j_gene: TRBJ2-7; v_gene: TRBV6-5; CDR3aa: CASSYSDNYEQYF; CDR3nt: TGTGCCAGCAGTTACTCGGACAACTACGAGCAGTACTTC
d_gene: NA; abundance: many; j_gene: TRBJ2-7; v_gene: TRBV14; CDR3aa: CASSPERGLPYEQYF; CDR3nt: TGTGCCAGCAGCCCCGAGAGGGGATTACCCTACGAGCAGTACTTC
d_gene: NA; abundance: NA; j_gene: TRBJ2-5; v_gene: TRBV2; CDR3aa: CASSPMIAEPPETQYF; CDR3nt: TGTGCCAGCAGTCCTATGATAGCGGAACCACCGGAGACCCAGTACTTC
d_gene: NA; abundance: many; j_gene: TRBJ1-1; v_gene: TRBV3-1; CDR3aa: CASSQVSAQPFF; CDR3nt: TGTGCCAGCAGCCAAGTTTCAGCCCAGCCGTTCTTT
d_gene: NA; abundance: NA; j_gene: TRBJ2-1; v_gene: TRBV7-6; CDR3aa: CASSFSAVGNEQFF; CDR3nt: TGTGCCAGCAGCTTCTCCGCTGTAGGGAATGAGCAGTTCTTC
d_gene: TRBD1; abundance: few; j_gene: TRBJ1-3; v_gene: TRBV28; CDR3aa: CASSLGFSRGLAGNTIYF; CDR3nt: TGTGCCAGCAGTTTAGGTTTCTCGAGGGGGCTGGCTGGAAACACCATATATTTT
d_gene: TRBD1; abundance: many; j_gene: TRBJ2-5; v_gene: TRBV19; CDR3aa: CASSMKGGGTQYF; CDR3nt: TGTGCCAGTAGTATGAAAGGGGGCGGGACCCAGTACTTC
d_gene: TRBD2; abundance: many; j_gene: TRBJ2-3; v_gene: TRBV5-8; CDR3aa: CASSLGVSGRLEF; CDR3nt: TGTGCCAGCAGCTTGGGTGTTAGCGGGAGACTGGAATTT
d_gene: TRBD1; abundance: many; j_gene: TRBJ1-2; v_gene: TRBV4-1; CDR3aa: CASSQEGTGGSYGYTF; CDR3nt: TGCGCCAGCAGCCAAGAGGGAACAGGGGGCAGCTATGGCTACACCTTC
d_gene: TRBD2; abundance: medium-sized; j_gene: TRBJ2-7; v_gene: TRBV6-2/TRBV6-3; CDR3aa: CASSRAWAGGRNEQYF; CDR3nt: TGTGCCAGCAGTCGGGCCTGGGCGGGAGGTAGGAACGAGCAGTACTTC
d_gene: TRBD1; abundance: medium-sized; j_gene: TRBJ2-2; v_gene: TRBV6-1; CDR3aa: CASRGRQGATGELFF; CDR3nt: TGTGCCAGCAGGGGTAGACAGGGGGCTACCGGGGAGCTGTTTTTT
d_gene: TRBD1; abundance: many; j_gene: TRBJ2-7; v_gene: TRBV7-2; CDR3aa: CASSLLPIWGQSSYEQYF; CDR3nt: TGTGCCAGCAGCTTATTACCCATCTGGGGACAGAGCTCCTACGAGCAGTACTTC
d_gene: NA; abundance: many; j_gene: TRBJ1-1; v_gene: TRBV7-9; CDR3aa: CASSKEGGRNTEAFF; CDR3nt: TGTGCCAGCAGCAAAGAGGGGGGCAGGAACACTGAAGCTTTCTTT
d_gene: TRBD2; abundance: many; j_gene: TRBJ2-1; v_gene: TRBV7-9; CDR3aa: CASSSPTLAGGPFINNEQFF; CDR3nt: TGTGCCAGCAGCTCCCCAACCCTAGCGGGAGGGCCCTTTATAAACAATGAGCAGTTCTTC
d_gene: NA; abundance: many; j_gene: TRBJ2-1; v_gene: TRBV3-1; CDR3aa: CASSRSSALEYNEQFF; CDR3nt: TGTGCCAGCAGCCGCTCGAGCGCCCTAGAGTACAATGAGCAGTTCTTC
d_gene: NA; abundance: NA; j_gene: TRBJ2-5; v_gene: TRBV30; CDR3aa: CAWRPGIRETQYF; CDR3nt: TGTGCCTGGAGACCGGGAATTAGAGAGACCCAGTACTTC
d_gene: NA; abundance: few; j_gene: TRBJ2-7; v_gene: TRBV6-2/TRBV6-3; CDR3aa: CASSYQTGTIYEQYF; CDR3nt: TGTGCCAGCAGTTACCAGACCGGGACCATCTACGAGCAGTACTTC
d_gene: NA; abundance: many; j_gene: TRBJ1-3; v_gene: TRBV30; CDR3aa: CAWTPGGSSGNTIYF; CDR3nt: TGTGCCTGGACCCCCGGGGGGTCCTCTGGAAACACCATATATTTT
d_gene: NA; abundance: many; j_gene: TRBJ2-7; v_gene: TRBV9; CDR3aa: CASSGSVNSYEQYF; CDR3nt: TGTGCCAGCAGCGGTAGCGTTAACTCCTACGAGCAGTACTTC
d_gene: NA; abundance: medium-sized; j_gene: TRBJ1-2; v_gene: TRBV30; CDR3aa: CAWSVEWAYGYTF; CDR3nt: TGTGCCTGGAGTGTGGAATGGGCCTATGGCTACACCTTC
d_gene: TRBD2; abundance: many; j_gene: TRBJ2-3; v_gene: TRBV5-1; CDR3aa: CASSSGLAGGPDTQYF; CDR3nt: TGCGCCAGCAGCTCGGGACTAGCGGGAGGGCCAGATACGCAGTATTTT
d_gene: TRBD1; abundance: many; j_gene: TRBJ1-2; v_gene: TRBV5-1; CDR3aa: CASRLNTGGDYGYTF; CDR3nt: TGCGCCAGCAGGCTCAATACAGGGGGCGACTATGGCTACACCTTC
d_gene: NA; abundance: once; j_gene: TRBJ2-1; v_gene: TRBV20-1; CDR3aa: CSDASSYYEQFF; CDR3nt: TGCAGTGATGCAAGCTCCTACTATGAGCAGTTCTTC
d_gene: TRBD1; abundance: many; j_gene: TRBJ2-2; v_gene: TRBV10-2; CDR3aa: CASSERQGARGELFF; CDR3nt: TGCGCCAGCAGTGAGCGACAGGGGGCAAGGGGGGAGCTGTTTTTT
d_gene: NA; abundance: many; j_gene: TRBJ2-2; v_gene: TRBV12-3/TRBV12-4; CDR3aa: CASSLASGIRNTGELFF; CDR3nt: TGTGCCAGCAGTTTAGCGTCGGGAATTAGGAACACCGGGGAGCTGTTTTTT
d_gene: TRBD1; abundance: NA; j_gene: TRBJ2-7; v_gene: TRBV5-6; CDR3aa: CASSSGQGAYERYF; CDR3nt: TGTGCCAGCAGCTCCGGACAGGGCGCCTACGAGCGGTACTTC
d_gene: NA; abundance: medium-sized; j_gene: TRBJ1-2; v_gene: TRBV6-1; CDR3aa: CASSSGDYGYTF; CDR3nt: TGTGCCAGCAGTTCAGGGGACTATGGCTACACCTTC
d_gene: TRBD1; abundance: many; j_gene: TRBJ1-4; v_gene: TRBV10-2; CDR3aa: CASSEGQGDEKLFF; CDR3nt: TGCGCCAGCAGTGAGGGACAGGGCGACGAAAAACTGTTTTTT
d_gene: TRBD2; abundance: many; j_gene: TRBJ2-7; v_gene: TRBV18; CDR3aa: CASSPSGTSYEQYF; CDR3nt: TGTGCCAGCTCACCTAGCGGGACCTCCTACGAGCAGTACTTC
d_gene: NA; abundance: medium-sized; j_gene: TRBJ1-1; v_gene: TRBV6-2/TRBV6-3; CDR3aa: CASTPLAGGEAFF; CDR3nt: TGTGCCAGCACCCCCTTGGCGGGGGGTGAAGCTTTCTTT
d_gene: NA; abundance: many; j_gene: TRBJ2-1; v_gene: TRBV7-8; CDR3aa: CASSLAFGGLYQQFF; CDR3nt: TGTGCCAGCAGCTTAGCGTTTGGGGGACTCTACCAGCAGTTCTTC
d_gene: TRBD2; abundance: many; j_gene: TRBJ2-7; v_gene: TRBV5-1; CDR3aa: CASSPTPGLAVIGAYEQYF; CDR3nt: TGCGCCAGCAGCCCAACTCCGGGACTAGCGGTCATTGGGGCCTACGAGCAGTACTTC
d_gene: NA; abundance: medium-sized; j_gene: TRBJ2-7; v_gene: TRBV12-3/TRBV12-4; CDR3aa: CASSPDQGLHSSYEQYF; CDR3nt: TGTGCCAGCAGTCCAGATCAGGGGCTACACAGCTCCTACGAGCAGTACTTC
d_gene: NA; abundance: NA; j_gene: TRBJ2-1; v_gene: TRBV6-2/TRBV6-3; CDR3aa: CASSSPSAGPRGEQFF; CDR3nt: TGTGCCAGCAGCTCCCCCTCTGCGGGGCCCCGGGGTGAGCAGTTCTTC
d_gene: TRBD1; abundance: many; j_gene: TRBJ2-3; v_gene: TRBV24-1; CDR3aa: CATSLPGQVSTDTQYF; CDR3nt: TGTGCCACCAGTCTCCCTGGACAGGTTAGCACAGATACGCAGTATTTT
d_gene: NA; abundance: NA; j_gene: TRBJ2-7; v_gene: TRBV6-5; CDR3aa: CASSSGVLQSYEQYF; CDR3nt: TGTGCCAGCAGTTCAGGGGTTCTGCAATCCTACGAGCAGTACTTC
d_gene: NA; abundance: many; j_gene: TRBJ2-1; v_gene: TRBV7-9; CDR3aa: CASSSPAGVNEQFF; CDR3nt: TGTGCCAGCAGCTCCCCCGCTGGGGTCAATGAGCAGTTCTTC
d_gene: NA; abundance: many; j_gene: TRBJ1-2; v_gene: TRBV7-8; CDR3aa: CASSLATGSYGYTF; CDR3nt: TGTGCCAGCAGCTTAGCCACAGGGTCTTATGGCTACACCTTC
d_gene: NA; abundance: many; j_gene: TRBJ1-5; v_gene: TRBV28; CDR3aa: CASSLLRMLSNQPQHF; CDR3nt: TGTGCCAGCAGTTTATTACGGATGTTAAGCAATCAGCCCCAGCATTTT
d_gene: NA; abundance: many; j_gene: TRBJ2-7; v_gene: TRBV20-1; CDR3aa: CSANREPAGDEQYF; CDR3nt: TGCAGTGCTAATCGGGAACCAGCCGGGGACGAGCAGTACTTC
d_gene: NA; abundance: many; j_gene: TRBJ1-2; v_gene: TRBV6-1; CDR3aa: CASSPRGFGYTF; CDR3nt: TGTGCCAGCAGTCCCCGAGGGTTCGGCTACACCTTC